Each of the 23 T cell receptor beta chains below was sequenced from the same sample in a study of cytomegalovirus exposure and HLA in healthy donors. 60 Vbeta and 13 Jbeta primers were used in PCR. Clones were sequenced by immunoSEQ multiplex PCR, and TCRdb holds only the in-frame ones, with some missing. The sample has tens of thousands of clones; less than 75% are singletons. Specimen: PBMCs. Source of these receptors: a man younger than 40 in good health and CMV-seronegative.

CDR3 DNA sequence: TGCGCCAGCAGCTTGGAGGGAGCGACGCTCGAAAAACTGTTTTTT. Its protein is CASSLEGATLEKLFF. V usage is TRBV5-1 and J usage is TRBJ1-4; D uncertain. Germline CDR1 and CDR2: SGHRS and YFSETQ. This CDR3 is 15 amino acids long. V dropped 0 bases and J dropped 8 bases, with 14 bases sitting between them.

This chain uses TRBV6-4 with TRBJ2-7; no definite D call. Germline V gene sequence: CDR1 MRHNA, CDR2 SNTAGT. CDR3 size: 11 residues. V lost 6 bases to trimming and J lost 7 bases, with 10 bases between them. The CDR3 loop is CASRGPREQYF. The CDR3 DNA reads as TGTGCCAGCAGGGGCCCCCGAGAGCAGTACTTC.

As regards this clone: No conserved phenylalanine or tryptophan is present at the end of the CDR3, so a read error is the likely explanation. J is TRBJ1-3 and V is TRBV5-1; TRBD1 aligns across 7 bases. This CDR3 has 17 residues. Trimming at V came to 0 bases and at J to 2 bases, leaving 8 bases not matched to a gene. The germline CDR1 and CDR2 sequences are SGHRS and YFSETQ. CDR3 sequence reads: CASSLVATGMTGNTIYV. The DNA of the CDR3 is TGCGCCAGCAGCTTGGTCGCGACAGGGATGACTGGAAACACCATATATGTT.

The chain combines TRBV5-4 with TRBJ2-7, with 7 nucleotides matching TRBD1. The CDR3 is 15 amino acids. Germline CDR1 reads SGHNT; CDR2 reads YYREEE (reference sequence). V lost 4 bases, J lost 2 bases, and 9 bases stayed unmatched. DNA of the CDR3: TGTGCCAGCAGCCCGGTCAACAGGGGTACCTACGAGCAGTACTTC. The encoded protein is CASSPVNRGTYEQYF.

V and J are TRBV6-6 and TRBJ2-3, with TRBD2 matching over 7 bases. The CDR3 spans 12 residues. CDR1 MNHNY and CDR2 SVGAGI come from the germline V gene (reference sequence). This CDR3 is CGTSDSTDTQYF. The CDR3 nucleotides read TGTGGAACTAGCGACTCCACAGATACGCAGTATTTT.

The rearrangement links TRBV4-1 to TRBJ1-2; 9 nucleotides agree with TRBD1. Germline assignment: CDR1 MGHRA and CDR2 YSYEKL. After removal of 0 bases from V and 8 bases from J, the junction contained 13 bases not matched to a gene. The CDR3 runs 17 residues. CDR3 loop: CASSQEGQGRYLRGYTF. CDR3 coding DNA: TGCGCCAGCAGCCAAGAAGGACAGGGGAGGTATCTGAGGGGCTACACCTTC.

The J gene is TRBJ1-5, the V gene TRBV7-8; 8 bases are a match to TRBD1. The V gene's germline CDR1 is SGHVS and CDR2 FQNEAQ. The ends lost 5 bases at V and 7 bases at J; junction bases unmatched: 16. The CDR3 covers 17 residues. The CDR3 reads CASSLREPGQAWQPQHF. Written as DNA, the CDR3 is TGTGCCAGCAGCCTAAGAGAGCCGGGACAGGCTTGGCAGCCCCAGCATTTT.

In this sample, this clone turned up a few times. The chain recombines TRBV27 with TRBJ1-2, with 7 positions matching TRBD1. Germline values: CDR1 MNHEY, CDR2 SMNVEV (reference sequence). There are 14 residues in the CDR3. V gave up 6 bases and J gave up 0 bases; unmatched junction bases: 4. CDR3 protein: CASRMTGTNYGYTF. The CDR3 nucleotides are TGTGCCAGCAGGATGACAGGGACTAACTATGGCTACACCTTC.

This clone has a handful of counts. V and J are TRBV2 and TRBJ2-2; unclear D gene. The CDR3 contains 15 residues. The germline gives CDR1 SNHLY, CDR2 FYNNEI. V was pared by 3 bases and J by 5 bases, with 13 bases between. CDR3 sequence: CASSEVRGFTGELFF. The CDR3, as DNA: TGTGCCAGCAGTGAGGTTCGAGGTTTTACCGGGGAGCTGTTTTTT.

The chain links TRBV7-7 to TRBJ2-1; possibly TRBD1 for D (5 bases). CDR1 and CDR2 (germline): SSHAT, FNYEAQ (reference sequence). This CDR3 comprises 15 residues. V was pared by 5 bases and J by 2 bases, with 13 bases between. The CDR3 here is CASSVDLGAYNEQFF. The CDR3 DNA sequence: TGTGCCAGCAGCGTGGATTTAGGGGCCTACAATGAGCAGTTCTTC.

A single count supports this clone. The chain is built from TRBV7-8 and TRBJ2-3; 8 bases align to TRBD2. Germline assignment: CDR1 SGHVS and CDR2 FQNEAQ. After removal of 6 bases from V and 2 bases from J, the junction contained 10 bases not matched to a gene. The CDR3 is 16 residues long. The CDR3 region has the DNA TGTGCCAGCAGTATGCTAGCGGGCCCCTCCACAGATACGCAGTATTTT. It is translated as CASSMLAGPSTDTQYF.

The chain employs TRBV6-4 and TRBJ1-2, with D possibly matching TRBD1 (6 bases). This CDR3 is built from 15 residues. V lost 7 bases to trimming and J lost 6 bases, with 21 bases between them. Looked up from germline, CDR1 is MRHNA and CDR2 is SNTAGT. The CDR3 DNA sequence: TGTGCCAGCAAGGCAGGGGCGGAGGCACCTCATGGCTACACCTTC. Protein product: CASKAGAEAPHGYTF.

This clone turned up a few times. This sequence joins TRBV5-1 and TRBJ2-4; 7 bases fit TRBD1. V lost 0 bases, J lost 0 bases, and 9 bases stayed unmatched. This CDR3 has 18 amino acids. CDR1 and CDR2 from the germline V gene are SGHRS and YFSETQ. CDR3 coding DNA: TGCGCCAGCAGCTTGGGGGGTATGGGGACAGTAGCCAAAAACATTCAGTACTTC. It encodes CASSLGGMGTVAKNIQYF.

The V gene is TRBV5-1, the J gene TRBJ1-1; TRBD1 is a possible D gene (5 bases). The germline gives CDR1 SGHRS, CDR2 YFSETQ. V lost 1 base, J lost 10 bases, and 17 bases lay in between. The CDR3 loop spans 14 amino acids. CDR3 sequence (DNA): TGCGCCAGCAGCTTGTTCCCCGGAGGGGAAGGAGCTTTCTTT. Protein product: CASSLFPGGEGAFF.

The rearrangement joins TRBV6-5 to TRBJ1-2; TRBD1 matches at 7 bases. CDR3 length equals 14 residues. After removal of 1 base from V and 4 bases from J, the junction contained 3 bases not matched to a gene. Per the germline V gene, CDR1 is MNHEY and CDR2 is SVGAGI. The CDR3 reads CASSYWQGGYGYTF. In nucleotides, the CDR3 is TGTGCCAGCAGTTACTGGCAGGGGGGCTATGGCTACACCTTC.

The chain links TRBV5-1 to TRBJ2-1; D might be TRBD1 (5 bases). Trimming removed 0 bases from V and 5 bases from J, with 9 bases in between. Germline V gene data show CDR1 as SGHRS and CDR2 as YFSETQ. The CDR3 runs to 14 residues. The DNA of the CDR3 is TGCGCCAGCAGCTTGGATAGCAGGGACAATGAGCAGTTCTTC. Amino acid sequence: CASSLDSRDNEQFF.

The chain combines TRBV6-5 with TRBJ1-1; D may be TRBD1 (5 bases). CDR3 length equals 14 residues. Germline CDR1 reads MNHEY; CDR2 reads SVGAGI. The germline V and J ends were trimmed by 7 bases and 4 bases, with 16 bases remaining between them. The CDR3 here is CASIPLGGPTEAFF. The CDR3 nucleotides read TGTGCCAGCATCCCCCTCGGGGGTCCCACTGAAGCTTTCTTT.

The CDR3 sequence: CASSRSRGQGYEQYF. DNA of the CDR3: TGTGCCAGCAGCCGCTCGCGGGGACAGGGGTACGAGCAGTACTTC. V gene TRBV7-9 combines with J gene TRBJ2-7, with 10 bases matching TRBD1. Germline V CDR1 and CDR2: SEHNR, FQNEAQ (reference sequence). The CDR3 has 15 residues. V trimming: 5 bases; J trimming: 4 bases; junction bases outside the gene matches: 8.

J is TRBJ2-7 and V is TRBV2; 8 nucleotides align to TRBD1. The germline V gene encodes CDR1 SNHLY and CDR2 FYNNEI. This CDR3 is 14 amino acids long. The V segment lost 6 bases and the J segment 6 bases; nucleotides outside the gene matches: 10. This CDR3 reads CASSGDRGPGEQYF. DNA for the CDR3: TGTGCCAGCAGCGGAGACAGGGGTCCAGGCGAGCAGTACTTC.

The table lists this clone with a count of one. The CDR3 nucleotides are TGCGCCAGCAGCTTACAGGGGGCGAACACTGAAGCTTTCTTT. Its translation: CASSLQGANTEAFF. The chain uses TRBV5-1 and TRBJ1-1; 9 bases are shared with TRBD1. This CDR3 has 14 amino acids. CDR1 and CDR2 from the germline V gene are SGHRS and YFSETQ. After removal of 2 bases from V and 1 base from J, the junction contained 0 bases not matched to a gene. Combining the CDR3 with reference TRBV5-1 and TRBJ1-1 gives the whole variable domain KAGVTQTPRYLIKTRGQQVTLSCSPISGHRSVSWYQQTPGQGLQFLFEYFSETQRNKGNFPGRFSGRQFSNSRSEMNVSTLELGDSALYLCASSLQGANTEAFFGQGTRLTVV.

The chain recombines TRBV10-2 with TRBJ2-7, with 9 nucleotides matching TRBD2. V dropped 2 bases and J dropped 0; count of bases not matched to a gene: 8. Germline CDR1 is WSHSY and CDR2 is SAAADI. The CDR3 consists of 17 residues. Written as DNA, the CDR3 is TGCGCCAGCAGTGAGCTGGGGAGCGGGAGGATCTCCTACGAGCAGTACTTC. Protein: CASSELGSGRISYEQYF.

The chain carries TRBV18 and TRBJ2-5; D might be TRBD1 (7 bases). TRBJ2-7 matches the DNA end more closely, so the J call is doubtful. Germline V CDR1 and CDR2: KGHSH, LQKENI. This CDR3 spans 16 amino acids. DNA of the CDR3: TGTGCCAGCTCACCGCGGGACAGATCAACCCCATACGAGCAGTACTTC. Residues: CASSPRDRSTPYEQYF.

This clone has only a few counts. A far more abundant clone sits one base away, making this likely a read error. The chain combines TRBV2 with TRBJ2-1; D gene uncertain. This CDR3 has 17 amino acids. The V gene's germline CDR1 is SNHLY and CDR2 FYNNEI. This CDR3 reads CVSSDRKKRSSYNEQFF. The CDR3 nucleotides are TGTGTCAGCAGTGACCGTAAAAAGCGTAGCTCCTACAATGAGCAGTTCTTC.